This T cell receptor (beta chain) originates from a study of beta chain features in type 1 diabetes. Study as a whole: What patients shared with healthy donors was a similar profile of age, gender and cell yields.

The germline gives CDR1 SGHDT, CDR2 YYEEEE. V lost 4 bases, J lost 8 bases, and 16 bases stayed unmatched. The CDR3 runs 17 residues. Points from the study as a whole: Any role of HLA type in TCRB rearrangement remained unresolved here. Fewer junction insertions and more nucleotide deletions appeared in type 1 diabetes patients.

Expressed TCRB transcripts were sequenced because the isolated RNA had all been reverse transcribed beforehand. Measured with immunoSEQ multiplex PCR; TCRdb has only the in-frame clones, and not every one. The repertoire consists of some 150,000 clones, with less than 9% occurring once and the leading ten covering roughly 1.4%. A note on this clone: Antigen: not known.

Sort purity for all populations was recorded as exceeding 98%. V gene TRBV5-6 combines with J gene TRBJ2-3, with TRBD2 matching over 10 bases. The TCR was taken from a woman in her twenties or thirties in good health. Sequencing used central memory CD4+ T cells from blood. The CDR3 is CASSPTLAGVARSTQYF. The CDR3 nucleotides read TGTGCCAGCAGCCCGACCCTAGCGGGAGTTGCTAGGAGTACGCAGTATTTT.